Following are 21 T cell receptor beta chains from one sample sequenced in a study of cytomegalovirus exposure and HLA in healthy donors. The repertoire was sequenced with immunoSEQ multiplex PCR; TCRdb's copy has only in-frame clones and lacks some. The sample has some 130,000 clones; just under 85% are singletons. The sequencing input was PBMCs. These receptors were taken from a man between 25 and 39 years old in good health and CMV-seropositive.

This chain uses TRBV5-8 with TRBJ1-5, with 8 positions matching TRBD1. With 0 bases clipped from V and 5 bases from J, the junction kept 4 bases outside the gene matches. CDR1 and CDR2 from the germline V gene are SGHTS and YDEGEE. This CDR3 contains 15 residues. The CDR3 here is CASSLGQGNDQPQHF. CDR3 DNA sequence: TGTGCCAGCAGCTTGGGACAGGGGAACGATCAGCCCCAGCATTTT. Full variable domain (missing parts from reference TRBV5-8 and TRBJ1-5): EAGVTQSPTHLIKTRGQQATLRCSPISGHTSVYWYQQALGLGLQFLLWYDEGEERNRGNFPPRFSGRQFPNYSSELNVNALELEDSALYLCASSLGQGNDQPQHFGDGTRLSIL.

V is TRBV6-1 and J is TRBJ2-1; 14 nucleotides align to TRBD2. J gave up 9 bases and V 6 bases, and 1 base lay outside the gene matches. Per the germline V gene, CDR1 is MNHNS and CDR2 is SASEGT. This CDR3 comprises 13 residues. In DNA, the CDR3 is TGTGCCAGCAGGGGGACTAGCGGGGGTGAGCAGTTCTTC. As protein: CASRGTSGGEQFF.

The sample holds a few counts of this clone. The chain employs TRBV5-6 and TRBJ2-3, with D perhaps matching TRBD2 (7 bases). The length of the CDR3 is 16 residues. Germline V gene sequence: CDR1 SGHDT, CDR2 YYEEEE. V gave up 6 bases and J gave up 1 base, with 18 bases separating them. Here the CDR3 reads CASTLRGGGRTDTQYF. For the CDR3, the DNA is TGTGCCAGCACCCTGCGAGGGGGGGGTCGCACAGATACGCAGTATTTT.

This chain connects TRBV5-6 to TRBJ2-1, with 10 bases matching TRBD2. The CDR3 has 17 residues. The junction had 14 bases not matched to a gene; V was cut back by 2 bases and J by 9 bases. In germline, CDR1 is SGHDT, CDR2 YYEEEE. In DNA form, the CDR3 reads TGTGCCAGCAGCTTCCCCCTCTCTAGCGGGAGAGAGGTTGAGCAGTTCTTC. Its protein is CASSFPLSSGREVEQFF.

This clone was observed a few times. The V gene is TRBV5-6, the J gene TRBJ1-5; D gene unclear. Germline CDR1 reads SGHDT; CDR2 reads YYEEEE. CDR3 size: 13 residues. Trimming removed 1 base from V and 4 bases from J, with 6 bases in between. The CDR3 reads CASSLRGNQPQHF. CDR3 sequence (DNA): TGTGCCAGCAGCTTGCGGGGAAATCAGCCCCAGCATTTT.

The chain joins TRBV5-1 to TRBJ1-1; D might be TRBD1 (5 bases). This CDR3 region has 13 residues. Germline V gene lookup returns CDR1 SGHRS and CDR2 YFSETQ. The V gene lost 5 bases and the J gene lost 1 base, with 9 bases spanning the gap. CDR3 residues: CASRPGGNTEAFF. CDR3 nucleotide sequence: TGCGCCAGCAGGCCGGGGGGGAACACTGAAGCTTTCTTT.

This clone was seen a single time. The chain couples TRBV7-2 to TRBJ2-1; D is perhaps TRBD2 (6 bases). The length of the CDR3 is 15 residues. The V and J ends lost 3 bases and 3 bases respectively, with 12 bases between them. The germline CDR1 and CDR2 sequences are SGHTA and FQGNSA. The CDR3 here is CASSFRVADYNEQFF. The CDR3 bases are TGTGCCAGCAGCTTCCGGGTAGCGGACTACAATGAGCAGTTCTTC.

The genes are TRBV7-2 and TRBJ2-2; TRBD2 is a possible D gene (6 bases). The germline V gene encodes CDR1 SGHTA and CDR2 FQGNSA. The CDR3 is made up of 18 amino acids. The V end lost 3 bases, the J end lost 6 bases, and 23 bases lay between the germline ends. Here the CDR3 DNA reads TGTGCCAGCAGCTTGGGGGGACTGGGACGCGGACCCCCCGGGGAGCTGTTTTTT. Translation: CASSLGGLGRGPPGELFF.

The chain has TRBV5-1 and TRBJ1-1; a possible D gene is TRBD1 (6 bases). The V gene's germline CDR1 is SGHRS and CDR2 YFSETQ. The ends were cut back, 0 bases at V and 3 bases at J, with 9 bases in the middle. The CDR3 runs 14 residues. Here the CDR3 reads CASSLGGQYTEAFF. The DNA of the CDR3 is TGCGCCAGCAGCTTGGGAGGACAGTACACTGAAGCTTTCTTT.

This clone was recorded only once. The V and J genes are TRBV25-1 and TRBJ1-2; 10 nucleotides line up with TRBD1. The trim removed 10 bases at V and 8 bases at J, leaving 13 bases unmatched. The CDR3 spans 14 residues. CDR1 and CDR2 from the germline V gene are MGHDK and SYGVNS. In nucleotides, the CDR3 is TGTGCCACCTCATATTCCGGGACAGGGGACGGCTACACCTTC. Residues: CATSYSGTGDGYTF.

This sequence joins TRBV7-8 and TRBJ2-5, with D tentatively TRBD1 (6 bases). V lost 5 bases and J lost 1, with 14 bases in between. The CDR3 spans 15 residues. Germline assignment: CDR1 SGHVS and CDR2 FQNEAQ. The CDR3: CASSRGQFLQETQYF. In DNA form, the CDR3 reads TGTGCCAGCAGCCGTGGACAGTTTCTCCAAGAGACCCAGTACTTC.

J is TRBJ1-2 and V is TRBV9; D gene ambiguous. Per germline, CDR1 SGDLS and CDR2 YYNGEE. V was clipped by 0 bases and J by 8 bases, with 14 bases between them. The CDR3 is 14 amino acids. CDR3 protein: CASSVGPDSSGYTF. CDR3 coding DNA: TGTGCCAGCAGCGTAGGCCCGGATAGTAGCGGCTACACCTTC.

The rearrangement joins TRBV25-1 to TRBJ1-2, with a possible D match to TRBD1 (5 bases). V shed 4 bases and J shed 3 bases, with 12 bases lying between them. The CDR3 extends over 14 amino acids. The germline CDR1 and CDR2 sequences are MGHDK and SYGVNS. CDR3 sequence (DNA): TGTGCCAGCAGTGGGGGCCTGCAGTACTATGGCTACACCTTC. Protein product: CASSGGLQYYGYTF.

The gene calls are TRBV2 and TRBJ2-3; D is perhaps TRBD2 (5 bases). The CDR3 is made up of 14 amino acids. Looked up from germline, CDR1 is SNHLY and CDR2 is FYNNEI. V gave up 6 bases and J gave up 8 bases, with 18 bases separating them. This CDR3 is CASSENEGAGTQYF. CDR3 bases: TGTGCCAGCAGCGAGAATGAGGGAGCCGGTACGCAGTATTTT.

V gene TRBV5-4 combines with J gene TRBJ1-6; possible D gene TRBD1, 5 bases. The V gene's germline CDR1 is SGHNT and CDR2 YYREEE (reference sequence). With 3 bases removed from V and 6 bases from J, the gap between germline ends came to 13 bases. This CDR3 spans 15 amino acids. CDR3 sequence: CASSSREERNSPLHF. Here the CDR3 DNA reads TGTGCCAGCAGCTCCAGGGAGGAGCGTAATTCACCCCTCCACTTT. Full variable domain (remainder filled in from reference TRBV5-4 and TRBJ1-6): ETGVTQSPTHLIKTRGQQVTLRCSSQSGHNTVSWYQQALGQGPQFIFQYYREEENGRGNFPPRFSGLQFPNYSSELNVNALELDDSALYLCASSSREERNSPLHFGNGTRLTVT.

This chain connects TRBV7-9 to TRBJ2-7; 12 nucleotides line up with TRBD2. Germline V gives CDR1 SEHNR, CDR2 FQNEAQ (reference sequence). V gave up 4 bases and J gave up 5 bases; unmatched junction bases: 3. This CDR3 has 14 amino acids. CDR3 coding DNA: TGTGCCAGCAGCTCGACTAGCGGGAGCCACGAGCAGTACTTC. Its protein is CASSSTSGSHEQYF.

Written as DNA, the CDR3 is TGCGCCTCAAGGGGCCGGACAGACACAGATACGCAGTATTTT. Translating gives CASRGRTDTDTQYF. The chain couples TRBV5-1 to TRBJ2-3; D perhaps matches TRBD1 (6 bases). The CDR3 covers 14 residues. V gave up 10 bases and J gave up 2 bases, with 17 bases separating them. Looked up from germline, CDR1 is SGHRS and CDR2 is YFSETQ.

The rearrangement links TRBV5-4 to TRBJ1-1; D perhaps matches TRBD1 (6 bases). Trimming removed 0 bases from V and 4 bases from J, with 10 bases in between. The CDR3 has 14 amino acids. Germline CDR1 SGHNT, CDR2 YYREEE (reference sequence). CDR3 coding DNA: TGTGCCAGCAGCTTGGTGGGAGGGGGCACTGAAGCTTTCTTT. It encodes CASSLVGGGTEAFF.

The chain links TRBV7-9 to TRBJ2-7, with no clear D. The CDR3 runs 11 residues. CDR1 is SEHNR and CDR2 is FQNEAQ in the germline V gene (reference sequence). Deletions cut 5 bases from V and 4 bases from J, with 6 bases between. CDR3 amino acids: CASSMQYEQYF. Written as DNA, the CDR3 is TGTGCCAGCAGCATGCAGTACGAGCAGTACTTC.

The chain links TRBV9 to TRBJ2-7; 8 nucleotides align to TRBD1. V gave up 6 bases and J gave up 6 bases; unmatched junction bases: 5. CDR1 and CDR2 (germline): SGDLS, YYNGEE. The CDR3 sequence is 12 residues long. The CDR3 DNA sequence: TGTGCCAGCAACCTTGGACAGGGCGAGCAGTACTTC. Amino acid sequence: CASNLGQGEQYF.

The chain links TRBV7-2 to TRBJ2-5; D gene ambiguous. Germline assignment: CDR1 SGHTA and CDR2 FQGNSA. The CDR3 loop spans 14 amino acids. The V gene lost 8 bases and the J gene lost 5 bases, with 18 bases spanning the gap. CDR3 region: CASDSAAGWETQYF. The CDR3 DNA reads as TGTGCCAGCGACTCCGCCGCTGGGTGGGAGACCCAGTACTTC.